Below, 21 T cell receptor beta chains from the same sample are listed, as sequenced in a study of CD8 T cells in ankylosing spondylitis. MiXCR, applied by TCRdb to the 5' RACE reads, yields one record per CDR3 protein. The sample holds 250,000 or so distinct CDR3 sequences, 15% to 20% seen once. Sequencing used blood, either unsorted or a sorted T cell fraction (not recorded which). These receptors all come from a male donor with ankylosing spondylitis or in good health (not recorded which).

This clonotype was seen at least ten times. The rearrangement links TRBV12-3 or TRBV12-4 to TRBJ2-7; D remains unclear. Trimming took off 1 base at V and 5 bases at J, with 18 bases between the two ends. The CDR3 is made up of 16 amino acids. CDR3 amino acids: CASSLVAALYYDEQYF. CDR3 bases: TGTGCCAGCAGTTTAGTGGCGGCACTCTACTACGACGAGCAGTACTTC.

This clonotype was seen repeatedly, ten times or more. CDR3 in DNA: TGTGCCAGCAGCCCCGTCACTAGCGGGGGCTTGAATGAGCAGTTCTTC. It is translated as CASSPVTSGGLNEQFF. The chain couples TRBV4-2 to TRBJ2-1; 11 nucleotides match TRBD2. Trimming at V came to 4 bases and at J to 7 bases, leaving 9 bases not matched to a gene. Per germline, CDR1 LGHNA and CDR2 YNFKEQ. The CDR3 extends over 16 amino acids.

DNA of the CDR3: TGTGCCAGCAGCTTGGTGGGCAGGTCTGAAAAACTGTTTTTT. As protein: CASSLVGRSEKLFF. The chain links TRBV5-6 to TRBJ1-4, with D hard to call. This CDR3 region has 14 residues. The V gene lost 0 bases and the J gene lost 7 bases, with 10 bases spanning the gap. CDR1 and CDR2 from the germline V gene are SGHDT and YYEEEE.

In its sample, this clonotype was seen a few times. The rearrangement uses TRBV6-1 and TRBJ2-3, with 11 bases that match TRBD1. V lost 3 bases to trimming and J lost 2 bases; unmatched junction nucleotides: 4. Germline V gives CDR1 MNHNS, CDR2 SASEGT. The CDR3 extends over 16 amino acids. The CDR3 sequence: CASSEDRGRLTDTQYF. The CDR3 nucleotides read TGTGCCAGCAGTGAGGACAGGGGGCGCCTCACAGATACGCAGTATTTT.

A word on this clonotype: The CDR3 carries no conserved terminal phenylalanine or tryptophan, so it likely arises from a read error. The chain recombines TRBV5-1 with TRBJ2-7; D is unresolved. This CDR3 region has 15 residues. Germline V gene sequence: CDR1 SGHRS, CDR2 YFSETQ. V lost 0 bases and J 4 bases, leaving 14 bases between the germline ends. The CDR3 protein is CASSLGKIADYEQYL. CDR3 DNA: TGCGCCAGCAGCTTGGGAAAAATTGCGGATTACGAGCAGTACCTC.

This clonotype came up a few times. The V call is TRBV7-9, the J call TRBJ1-1; unclear D gene. This CDR3 has 13 residues. Germline V gene data show CDR1 as SEHNR and CDR2 as FQNEAQ (reference sequence). Trimming pared 5 bases from V and 1 base from J, leaving 8 bases between. The CDR3 reads CASSANRNTEAFF. In DNA, the CDR3 is TGTGCCAGCAGCGCGAACAGGAACACTGAAGCTTTCTTT.

CDR3 residues: CSVEHSYEQYF. The CDR3 DNA follows: TGCAGCGTTGAACACAGTTACGAGCAGTACTTC. J is TRBJ2-7 and V is TRBV29-1; D unclear. The CDR3 is made up of 11 amino acids. Germline-derived CDR1 and CDR2 are SQVTM and ANQGSEA. V was clipped by 2 bases and J by 4 bases, with 6 bases between them.

This clonotype was detected many times. The chain joins TRBV11-2 to TRBJ1-5; D is unresolved. CDR3 length: 17 amino acids. The germline V and J ends were trimmed by 5 bases and 1 base, with 18 bases remaining between them. Germline CDR1 reads SGHAT; CDR2 reads FQNNGV. The chain's CDR3 is CASSPGGVATSNQPQHF. The CDR3 DNA sequence: TGTGCCAGCAGCCCAGGTGGGGTAGCGACGAGCAATCAGCCCCAGCATTTT.

This clonotype turned up a few times. J is TRBJ1-4 and V is TRBV12-3 or TRBV12-4; 8 positions match TRBD1. The ends lost 6 bases at V and 4 bases at J; junction bases unmatched: 4. The CDR3 has 14 amino acids. The chain's CDR3 is CASSPGQGNEKLFF. The DNA for the CDR3 is TGTGCCAGCAGCCCCGGACAGGGTAATGAAAAACTGTTTTTT.

The rearrangement uses TRBV20-1 and TRBJ2-5; a weak D match, TRBD1 (6 bases). The CDR3 consists of 13 residues. V was clipped by 8 bases and J by 5 bases, with 18 bases between them. Germline V gene sequence: CDR1 DFQATT, CDR2 SNEGSKA (reference sequence). The CDR3 protein is CSSYRDPWETQYF. In DNA form, the CDR3 reads TGCAGTTCATACAGGGACCCCTGGGAGACCCAGTACTTC.

This clonotype has ten or more counts. The V gene is TRBV4-1, the J gene TRBJ2-5; D may be TRBD2 (6 bases). The V end was cut by 3 bases, the J end by 5 bases, with 13 bases between. This CDR3 spans 14 amino acids. Germline V CDR1 and CDR2: MGHRA, YSYEKL. The DNA for the CDR3 is TGCGCCAGCAGCCACCTGGGACTGGAGGAGACCCAGTACTTC. This codes for CASSHLGLEETQYF.

The sample holds a few counts of this clonotype. The chain joins TRBV12-3 or TRBV12-4 to TRBJ2-5; 7 bases align to TRBD1. The V gene end was trimmed by 5 bases and the J gene end by 5 bases; junction bases not matched to a gene: 11. This CDR3 is built from 15 residues. In DNA form, the CDR3 reads TGTGCCAGCAGTATTCACAGGGGCCCTGCGGAGACCCAGTACTTC. Its protein is CASSIHRGPAETQYF.

The chain carries TRBV27 and TRBJ2-2; a possible D gene is TRBD1 (6 bases). Germline CDR1 and CDR2: MNHEY and SMNVEV (reference sequence). This CDR3 is 16 amino acids long. The V gene lost 3 bases and the J gene lost 0 bases, with 11 bases spanning the gap. CDR3 nucleotide sequence: TGTGCCAGCAGTTTGGCCGGGACAACGAACACCGGGGAGCTGTTTTTT. Translating it yields CASSLAGTTNTGELFF.

The chain couples TRBV5-6 to TRBJ2-1, with a tentative D call TRBD2 (7 bases). Germline loops: CDR1 SGHDT, CDR2 YYEEEE. This CDR3 region has 16 residues. V dropped 4 bases and J dropped 0 bases, with 14 bases sitting between them. The CDR3 reads CASSNGGGSSYNEQFF. In DNA form, the CDR3 reads TGTGCCAGCAGCAACGGGGGCGGGAGCTCCTACAATGAGCAGTTCTTC.

This rearrangement joins TRBV11-2 to TRBJ2-7; 10 bases fit TRBD1. Germline V lookup: CDR1 SGHAT, CDR2 FQNNGV. This CDR3 is 18 amino acids long. Losses at the gene ends were 4 bases for V and 2 bases for J; bases not matched to a gene: 14. The CDR3 region has the DNA TGTGCCAGCAGCTCAACCAACTCCGGGACAGGGGACCCCTACGAGCAGTACTTC. This encodes CASSSTNSGTGDPYEQYF.

The chain joins TRBV29-1 to TRBJ2-6; D possibly corresponds to TRBD2 (6 bases). V was trimmed by 7 bases and J by 4 bases, leaving 14 bases between them. Germline values: CDR1 SQVTM, CDR2 ANQGSEA. This CDR3 comprises 14 residues. CDR3 sequence: CSAPGEEGANVLTF. DNA for the CDR3: TGCAGCGCCCCGGGGGAGGAAGGGGCCAACGTCCTGACTTTC.

This clonotype came up a few times. The rearrangement uses TRBV29-1 and TRBJ2-6; D uncertain. V lost 7 bases and J lost 2, with 12 bases in between. Germline loops: CDR1 SQVTM, CDR2 ANQGSEA. The CDR3 extends over 14 amino acids. Here the CDR3 DNA reads TGCAGCGCACGAAAGCCTGCTGGGGCCAACGTCCTGACTTTC. Translation: CSARKPAGANVLTF.

The V gene is TRBV5-5, the J gene TRBJ2-7; the D call may be TRBD1 or TRBD2 (5 bases each). V lost 7 bases to trimming and J lost 1 base, with 12 bases between them. The CDR3 extends over 13 amino acids. Germline V lookup: CDR1 SGHKS, CDR2 YYEKEE (reference sequence). CDR3 loop: CASRDVGSYEQYF. The CDR3 nucleotides read TGTGCCAGCCGGGACGTAGGTTCCTACGAGCAGTACTTC. The whole variable domain, filled in from reference TRBV5-5 and TRBJ2-7, reads DAGVTQSPTHLIKTRGQQVTLRCSPISGHKSVSWYQQVLGQGPQFIFQYYEKEERGRGNFPDRFSARQFPNYSSELNVNALLLGDSALYLCASRDVGSYEQYFGPGTRLTVT.

The chain uses TRBV7-2 and TRBJ2-5; D is uncertain. CDR1 is SGHTA and CDR2 is FQGNSA in the germline V gene. The CDR3 covers 14 residues. The V end lost 1 base, the J end lost 6 bases, and 12 bases lay between the germline ends. CDR3 in amino acids: CASSLETGVKTQYF. The CDR3 nucleotides read TGTGCCAGCAGCTTAGAGACGGGTGTGAAGACCCAGTACTTC.

Many counts were recorded for this clonotype. The CDR3 reads CASSLATRRGDAGELFF. CDR3 DNA: TGTGCCAGCAGTTTAGCAACCAGGCGAGGAGACGCCGGGGAGCTGTTTTTT. The chain has TRBV6-2 or TRBV6-3 and TRBJ2-2; D is undetermined. V lost 4 bases, J lost 6 bases, and 21 bases lay in between. This CDR3 region has 17 residues. Germline V gene sequence: CDR1 MNHEY, CDR2 SVGEGT.

This clonotype was detected only a few times. This chain links TRBV18 with TRBJ1-5; D not certain. Germline loops: CDR1 KGHSH, CDR2 LQKENI. The CDR3 is 14 residues long. The V gene lost 2 bases and the J gene lost 1 base, with 6 bases spanning the gap. CDR3 DNA: TGTGCCAGCTCACCAGGGCTGAGCAATCAGCCCCAGCATTTT. This translates into CASSPGLSNQPQHF. Drawing the rest from reference TRBV18 and TRBJ1-5, the complete variable domain is NAGVMQNPRHLVRRRGQEARLRCSPMKGHSHVYWYRQLPEEGLKFMVYLQKENIIDESGMPKERFSAEFPKEGPSILRIQQVVRGDSAAYFCASSPGLSNQPQHFGDGTRLSIL.